Here is one T cell receptor (beta chain) with its context. The sample comes from a study of T cell clones after liver transplantation. After removal of 6 bases from V and 5 bases from J, the junction contained 13 bases not matched to a gene. This CDR3 has 16 amino acids. In germline, CDR1 is ENHRY, CDR2 SYGVKD. Repertoires were generated with immunoSEQ multiplex PCR, while TCRdb's copy carries only in-frame clones and drops some. Found here are 95,000 to 110,000 clones, more than 75% of them singletons; the top ten hold about 0.89%. Sequenced here: CD4+ T cells from blood, sampled before liver transplant. The source is a human donor who received a liver transplant. This sequence joins TRBV10-3 and TRBJ2-5; 9 positions agree with TRBD1. The DNA of the CDR3 is TGTGCCATCAGACCGGGACAGGGACTTCTGGATGAGACCCAGTACTTC. It encodes CAIRPGQGLLDETQYF.